This TCR beta chain was captured in a study of blood T cells in healthy people across ages (dated by TCRdb to between 2014 and 2017). Background for the entire study: In model experiments, template switching captured roughly one uniquely barcoded TCR beta cDNA molecule for every two T cells. The study measured age-related changes in TCR beta repertoire diversity using deep sequencing normalized with unique cDNA molecular identifiers. Four age groups were formed from the donors: young (average approximately 17 years), middle-aged (just under 40), aged (more than 55) and long-lived (about 80). For two donors (one aged 18 to 29 and one aged 80 or older), the study analyzed two additional independent replicas of 1 million unique cDNA reads from the same blood draw. Results the study describes overall, beyond this receptor: Donor CMV infection status was unknown, potentially confounding age-related changes in expanded clonotypes. A strong correlation was found between observed TCR beta diversity and the percentage of naive T cells measured by flow cytometry. The long-lived group showed more naive CD4+ T cells, fewer expanded clones and increased TCR diversity than the aged group, suggesting age selection. Since profiling was done on bulk unsorted PBMCs, naive and antigen-experienced compartments could not be conclusively compared. Estimates of total diversity based on one million sequenced T cells were considered lower bounds and underestimates. Observed TCR beta diversity per million T cells fell roughly linearly with age, and a significant reduction was already apparent by age roughly 41.

Library preparation used 5' RACE. The sequencer was an Illumina HiSeq 2500. A second roughly 6 to 11 cycle PCR used a sample-barcoded 5' primer and a J-beta primer mix. Each TCR beta cDNA molecule received a unique molecular identifier from a template-switch 5' adaptor carrying 12 random nucleotides. Each sample yielded at least 3 million CDR3-containing paired-end reads. First-strand cDNA was synthesized from all RNA with the Mint cDNA synthesis kit, primed by a TRBC-specific oligonucleotide. All cDNA was treated with uracil-DNA glycosylase and then went through a first 18-cycle PCR with the universal primers M1SS and BC2_uni_R. The paper's processing steps were these. For normalization, 1 million high-quality reads were randomly selected from each sample, with every read carrying a distinct molecular identifier. Instead of being binned into consensus sequences, reads with shared molecular identifiers were discarded. MiTCR, set to a Q25 quality threshold and the strictest error-elimination algorithm, was used for CDR3 identification, clonotype clustering and error correction. A nonparametric unseen species model with Euler transformation was used to estimate lower-bound total TCR beta diversity. Through fastp at Q25 and MiXCR, TCRdb rebuilt clones from the public reads, retaining in-frame beta chains. For every CDR3 protein sequence, its rows merge into one entry that carries the most common genes and DNA. TCRdb's processing, not the study's, gives the V and J calls here. Recorded for this sample are some 890,000 distinct CDR3 sequences; 29% of them occurred a single time. Clones ranked in the top ten supply roughly 10% of the sample.

Trimmed from V: 5 bases; trimmed from J: 8 bases; junction bases lacking a gene match: 8. CDR1 is given as SEHNR and CDR2 as FQNEAQ, both from the germline V gene (reference sequence). From the cysteine through the phenylalanine, the CDR3 covers 13 amino acids. The read is trimmed to its CDR3 DNA, 39 bases read in frame from base 1. This clonotype appeared many times. Its binding antigen is unknown. Base quality data are lacking; no much larger clone is found one base away. Systemically healthy Caucasian individuals from Russia, about 38 in total and aged roughly 6 to 95 years, were included as donors. Each donor gave ten milliliters of peripheral blood, drawn into EDTA-treated Vacutainer tubes. PBMCs were isolated by Ficoll-Paque density-gradient centrifugation, with at least 7 million obtained per sample. Trizol reagent was used to extract total RNA from PBMCs, with at least 5.5 micrograms per sample. The percentages of naive CD45RAhigh/CD27high T cells were determined by flow cytometry on a PBMC aliquot from every donor.

The sample was also reused in another study, on T cells of mothers and their children. The second study, in turn, reports: Nine systemically healthy Caucasian individuals served as donors, namely three mothers together with their six children. cDNA synthesis consumed the entire amount of extracted RNA, loaded at around 1.5 ug RNA in each 15 ul reaction. In the second PCR, sample barcodes and 2-4 random nucleotides were introduced via the M1S primer. Over 9.5 million TCR beta CDR3 reads were obtained for each mother, and around 2.7 million reads were obtained for each child. In both related and unrelated pairs, thymic selection shapes the output of TCR recombination in a similar way, with inherited differences having only a minor effect. Normalized repertoire overlap in related mother-child pairs was always slightly higher than in unrelated mother-child pairs, but the difference was never significant. With a sensitivity of approximately 96 clones per million clonotypes, no persistent microchimeric T cell clones were detected. The study used deep NGS to compare TCR beta repertoires of mothers and children, seeking features distinguishing related mother-child pairs from unrelated individuals. On average, the children were approximately 12 +/- 4 years old, while the mothers were about 38 +/- 4 years old. After adapter ligation with NEBNext reagents, the libraries were sequenced on Illumina HiSeq 2000 with 100+100 nt paired-end reads. Mother and child libraries were prepared a month apart and sequenced in separate runs to prevent cross-contamination. Between about 500,000 and 2,300,000 distinct TCR beta clonotypes were identified per donor. Naive TCR beta clonotypes were estimated from low-frequency clonotypes matched to each donor's FACS-determined naive share, without sorting.

Recombination connected TRBV7-9 to TRBJ1-2; TRBD1 lines up with 7 middle nucleotides. Material for sequencing was blood. The TCR sequence derives from a middle-aged woman in good health. Here is the DNA: TGTGCCAGCAGCCTCACGGACAGGTTCGGCTACACCTTC. Its coded protein is CASSLTDRFGYTF.